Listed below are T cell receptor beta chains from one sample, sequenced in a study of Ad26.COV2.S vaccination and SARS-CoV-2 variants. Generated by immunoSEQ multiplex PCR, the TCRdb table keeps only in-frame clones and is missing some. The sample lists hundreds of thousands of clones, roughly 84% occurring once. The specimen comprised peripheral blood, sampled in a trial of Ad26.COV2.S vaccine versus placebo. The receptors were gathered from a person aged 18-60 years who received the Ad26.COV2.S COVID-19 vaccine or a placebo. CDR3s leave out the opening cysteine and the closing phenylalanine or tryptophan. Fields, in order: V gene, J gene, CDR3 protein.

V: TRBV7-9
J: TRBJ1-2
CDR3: ASSLGGGTLQANYGYT

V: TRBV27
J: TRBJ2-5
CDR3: ASSFGAGKEETQY

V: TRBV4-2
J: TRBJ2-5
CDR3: ASSPLVSGGPETQY

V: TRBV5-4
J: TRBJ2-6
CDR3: ASSGGRSRSGANVLT

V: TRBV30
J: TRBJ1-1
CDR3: AWSWQGNTEAF

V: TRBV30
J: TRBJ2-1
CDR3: AWTSGGAVSEQF

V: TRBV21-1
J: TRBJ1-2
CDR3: ANKATDPTKRYGYT

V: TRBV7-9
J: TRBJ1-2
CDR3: ASSQDSYGYT

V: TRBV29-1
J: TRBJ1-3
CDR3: SGRGDLLGNTIY

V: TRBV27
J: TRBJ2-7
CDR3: ASSRPGTSGHEQY

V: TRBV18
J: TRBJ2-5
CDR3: ASSPGVEETQY

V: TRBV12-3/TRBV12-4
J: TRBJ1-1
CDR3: ASRRGGVPEAF

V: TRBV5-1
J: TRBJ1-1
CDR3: ASSLDAVTEAF

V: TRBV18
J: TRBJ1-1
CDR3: ASSPPGFWGTEAF

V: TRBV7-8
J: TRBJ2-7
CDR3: ASTPLGFYEQY